Listed here is a single TCR beta chain. The target antigen is unknown. V lost 6 bases and J 3 bases, leaving 15 bases between the germline ends. The CDR3 length is 16 residues. The germline CDR1 and CDR2 sequences are MNHEY and SMNVEV (reference sequence). The data belong to a study of T cell responses to AZD1222 COVID-19 vaccine. Findings and limits, study-wide: Researchers report vaccine-associated CD4 TCRs spanning spike, with dominance at 160-218 and 743-854. Just a handful of AZD1222 recipients were seropositive at baseline. Females outnumbered males among donors, who were mostly white British; clonal diversity was possibly underestimated. Nearly half of unique spike-specific TCRs reportedly avoided B.1.351 and B.1.1.7 mutated regions.

Some clones are missing from TCRdb's copy, which holds only in-frame ones; the method was immunoSEQ multiplex PCR. The sample yields more than 150,000 clones, about nine tenths seen once. The TCR sequence derives from an adult in good health. The rearrangement links TRBV27 to TRBJ1-6; a weak D match, TRBD1 (5 bases). Source: peripheral blood, taken on day 0 of AZD1222 vaccination. CDR3: CASSSTGFYYNSPLHF. CDR3 nucleotides: TGTGCCAGCAGCTCCACAGGCTTTTACTATAATTCACCCCTCCACTTT.